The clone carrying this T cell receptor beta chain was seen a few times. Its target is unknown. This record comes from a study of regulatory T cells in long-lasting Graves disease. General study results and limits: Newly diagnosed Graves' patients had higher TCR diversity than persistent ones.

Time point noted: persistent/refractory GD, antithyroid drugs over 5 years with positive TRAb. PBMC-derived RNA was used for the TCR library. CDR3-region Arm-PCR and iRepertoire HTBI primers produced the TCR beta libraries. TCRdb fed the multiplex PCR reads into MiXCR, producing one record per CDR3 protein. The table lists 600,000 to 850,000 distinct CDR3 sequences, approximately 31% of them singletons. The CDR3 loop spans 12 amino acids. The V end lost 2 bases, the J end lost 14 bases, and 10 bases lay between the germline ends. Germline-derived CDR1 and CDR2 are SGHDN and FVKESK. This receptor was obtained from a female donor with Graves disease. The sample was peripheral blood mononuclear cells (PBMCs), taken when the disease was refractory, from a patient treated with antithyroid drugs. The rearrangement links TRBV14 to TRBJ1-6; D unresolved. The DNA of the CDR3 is TGTGCCAGCAGCCAACTACGGCGGACCCTCCACTTT. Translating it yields CASSQLRRTLHF.